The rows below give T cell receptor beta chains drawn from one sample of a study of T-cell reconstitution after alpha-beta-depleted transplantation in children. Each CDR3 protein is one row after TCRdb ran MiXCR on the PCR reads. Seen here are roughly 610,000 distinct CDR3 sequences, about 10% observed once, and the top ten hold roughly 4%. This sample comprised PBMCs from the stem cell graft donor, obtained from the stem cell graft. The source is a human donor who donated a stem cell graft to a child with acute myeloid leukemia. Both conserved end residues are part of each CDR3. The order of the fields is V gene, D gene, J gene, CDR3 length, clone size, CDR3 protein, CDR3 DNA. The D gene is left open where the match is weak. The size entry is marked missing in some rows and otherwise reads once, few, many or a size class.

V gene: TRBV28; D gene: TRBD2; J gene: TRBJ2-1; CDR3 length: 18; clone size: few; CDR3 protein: CASSLWAGLAGESGEQFF; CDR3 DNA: TGTGCCAGCAGTTTATGGGCGGGACTAGCGGGAGAATCCGGTGAGCAGTTCTTC
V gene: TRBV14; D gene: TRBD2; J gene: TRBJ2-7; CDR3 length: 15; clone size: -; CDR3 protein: CASSQDPGRAREQYF; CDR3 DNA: TGTGCCAGCAGCCAAGATCCCGGGAGGGCCAGAGAGCAGTACTTC
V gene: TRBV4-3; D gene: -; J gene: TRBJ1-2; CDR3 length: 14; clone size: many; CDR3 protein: CASSQAFSGGGYTF; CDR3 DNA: TGCGCCAGCAGCCAAGCCTTTTCGGGGGGCGGTTACACCTTC
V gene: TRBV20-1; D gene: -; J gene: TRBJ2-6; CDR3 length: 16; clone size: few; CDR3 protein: CSASSARASGANVLTF; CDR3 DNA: TGCAGTGCTAGTTCTGCCAGGGCCTCTGGGGCCAACGTCCTGACTTTC
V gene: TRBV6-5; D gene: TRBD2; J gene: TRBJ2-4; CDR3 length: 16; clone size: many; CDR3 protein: CASSTRLAGDLNIQYF; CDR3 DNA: TGTGCCAGCAGTACCCGACTAGCGGGAGACTTAAACATTCAGTACTTC
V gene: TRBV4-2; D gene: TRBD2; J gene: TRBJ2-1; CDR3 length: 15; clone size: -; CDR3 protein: CASSQSSGNDNEQFF; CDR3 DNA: TGTGCCAGCAGCCAATCCAGCGGGAATGACAATGAGCAGTTCTTC
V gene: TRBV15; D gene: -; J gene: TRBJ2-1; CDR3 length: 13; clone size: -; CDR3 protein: CATSRDLPPNEVF; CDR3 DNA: TGTGCCACCAGCAGAGATCTCCCCCCGAATGAGGTCTTC
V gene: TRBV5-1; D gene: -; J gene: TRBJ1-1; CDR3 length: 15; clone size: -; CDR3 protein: CASSLYTRDGTEAFF; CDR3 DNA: TGCGCCAGCAGCTTATATACCAGAGATGGAACTGAAGCTTTCTTT
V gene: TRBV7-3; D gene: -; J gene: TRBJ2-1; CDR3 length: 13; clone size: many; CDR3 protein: CASSSRVKGEQFF; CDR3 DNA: TGTGCCAGCAGCTCGAGGGTGAAGGGTGAGCAGTTCTTC
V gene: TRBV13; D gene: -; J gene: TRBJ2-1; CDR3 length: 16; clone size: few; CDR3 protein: CASSLWSEGDWNEQFF; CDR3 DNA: TGTGCCAGCAGCTTATGGTCTGAAGGAGATTGGAATGAGCAGTTCTTC
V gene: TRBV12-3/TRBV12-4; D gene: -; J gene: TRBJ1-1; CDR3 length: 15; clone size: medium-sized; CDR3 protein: CASSLGEPKYTEAFF; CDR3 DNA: TGTGCCAGCAGTTTGGGGGAACCGAAATACACTGAAGCTTTCTTT
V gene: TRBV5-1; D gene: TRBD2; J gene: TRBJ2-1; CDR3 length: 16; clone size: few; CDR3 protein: CASSSRGESSYNEQFF; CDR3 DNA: TGCGCCAGCTCCAGCCGGGGGGAGAGCTCCTACAATGAGCAGTTCTTC
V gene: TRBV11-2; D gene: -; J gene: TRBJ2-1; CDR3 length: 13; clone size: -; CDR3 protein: CASSLDTTPSRFF; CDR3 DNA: TGTGCCAGCAGCTTAGACACAACGCCTTCTAGGTTCTTC
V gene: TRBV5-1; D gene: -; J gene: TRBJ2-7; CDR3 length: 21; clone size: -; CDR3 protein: CASSLGTAKRNMTRTSYEQYF; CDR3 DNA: TGCGCCAGCAGCCTCGGGACCGCGAAGAGGAACATGACCCGTACAAGCTACGAGCAGTACTTC
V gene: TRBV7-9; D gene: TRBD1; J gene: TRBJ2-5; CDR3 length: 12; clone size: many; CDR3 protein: CASSAGGETQYF; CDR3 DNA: TGTGCCAGCAGTGCAGGGGGCGAGACCCAGTACTTC
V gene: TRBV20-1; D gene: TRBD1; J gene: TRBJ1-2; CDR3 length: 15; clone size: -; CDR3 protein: CSAAETGGRDYGYTF; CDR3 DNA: TGCAGTGCCGCAGAAACAGGGGGCAGGGACTATGGCTACACCTTC
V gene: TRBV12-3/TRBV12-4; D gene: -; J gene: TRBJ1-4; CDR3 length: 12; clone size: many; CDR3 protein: CASSSTGEKLFF; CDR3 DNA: TGTGCCAGCAGTTCCACAGGGGAAAAACTGTTTTTT
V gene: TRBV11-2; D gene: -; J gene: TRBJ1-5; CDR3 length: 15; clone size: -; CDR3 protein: CASSFSGQGSQPQHF; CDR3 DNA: TGTGCCAGCAGCTTCTCGGGACAAGGGAGTCAGCCCCAGCATTTT
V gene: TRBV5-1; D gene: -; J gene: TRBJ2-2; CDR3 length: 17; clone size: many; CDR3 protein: CASSLDLAGTAYGELFF; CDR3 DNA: TGCGCCAGCAGCTTGGATTTGGCGGGCACCGCTTACGGGGAGCTGTTTTTT
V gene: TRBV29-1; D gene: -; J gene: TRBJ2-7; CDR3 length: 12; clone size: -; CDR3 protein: CSVDRGVKGQYF; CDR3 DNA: TGCAGCGTTGACAGGGGCGTGAAAGGGCAGTACTTC
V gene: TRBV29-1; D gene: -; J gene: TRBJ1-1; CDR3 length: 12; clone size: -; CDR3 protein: CSVVGSEIEAFF; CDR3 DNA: TGCAGCGTTGTGGGCAGTGAGATTGAAGCTTTCTTT
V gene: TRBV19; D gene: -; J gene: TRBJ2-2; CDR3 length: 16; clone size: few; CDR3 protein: CASSIVGATNTGELFF; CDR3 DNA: TGTGCCAGTAGTATAGTCGGGGCTACGAACACCGGGGAGCTGTTTTTT
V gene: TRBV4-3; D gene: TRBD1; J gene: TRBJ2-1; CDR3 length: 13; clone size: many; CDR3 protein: CASSPPGQGTQFF; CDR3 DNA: TGCGCCAGCAGCCCCCCAGGACAGGGGACACAGTTCTTC
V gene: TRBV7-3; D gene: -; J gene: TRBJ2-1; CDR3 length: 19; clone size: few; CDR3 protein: CASSRTVASERGIYNEQFF; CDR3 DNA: TGTGCCAGCAGCCGGACGGTAGCCTCGGAGAGGGGCATTTACAATGAGCAGTTCTTC
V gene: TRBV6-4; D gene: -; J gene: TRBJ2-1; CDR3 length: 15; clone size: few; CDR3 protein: CASSQGRVSYNEQFF; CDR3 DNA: TGTGCCAGCAGCCAGGGACGGGTCTCGTACAATGAGCAGTTCTTC
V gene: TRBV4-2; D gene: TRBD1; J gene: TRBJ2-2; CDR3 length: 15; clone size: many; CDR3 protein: CASSQGQGASGELFF; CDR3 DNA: TGTGCCAGCAGCCAAGGACAGGGGGCGAGCGGGGAGCTGTTTTTT
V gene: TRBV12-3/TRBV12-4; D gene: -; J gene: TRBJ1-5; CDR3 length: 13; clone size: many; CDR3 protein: CASSSASYQPQHF; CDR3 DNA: TGTGCCAGCAGTTCGGCTAGTTATCAGCCCCAGCATTTT
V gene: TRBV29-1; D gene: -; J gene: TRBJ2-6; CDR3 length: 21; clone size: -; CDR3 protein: CSVEPSPFRDRNFSGANVLTF; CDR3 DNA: TGCAGCGTTGAGCCATCTCCCTTCCGGGACCGCAATTTCTCTGGGGCCAACGTCCTGACTTTC
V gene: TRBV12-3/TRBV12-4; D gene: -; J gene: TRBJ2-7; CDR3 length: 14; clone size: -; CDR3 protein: CASRPQGLSYEQYF; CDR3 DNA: TGTGCCAGCAGACCACAGGGCCTCTCCTACGAGCAGTACTTC
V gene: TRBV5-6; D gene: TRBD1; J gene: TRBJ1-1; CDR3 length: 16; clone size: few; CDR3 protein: CASSSGTGFRNPEAFF; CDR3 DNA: TGTGCCAGCAGCTCAGGGACAGGATTTCGGAACCCTGAAGCTTTCTTT
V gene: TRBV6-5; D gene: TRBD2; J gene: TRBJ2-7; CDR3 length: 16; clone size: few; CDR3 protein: CASSYSSGSYSYEQYF; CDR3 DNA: TGTGCCAGCAGTTACTCTAGCGGGAGCTACTCCTACGAGCAGTACTTC
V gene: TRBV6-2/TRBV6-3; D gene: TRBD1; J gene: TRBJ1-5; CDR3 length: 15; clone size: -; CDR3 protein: CASRFARQQGQPQHF; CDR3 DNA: TGTGCCAGCAGATTCGCACGCCAACAGGGGCAGCCCCAGCATTTT
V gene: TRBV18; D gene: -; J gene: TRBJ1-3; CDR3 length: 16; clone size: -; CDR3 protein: CASSPRETLVGNTIYF; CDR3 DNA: TGTGCCAGCTCACCAAGGGAGACCCTGGTCGGAAACACCATATATTTT
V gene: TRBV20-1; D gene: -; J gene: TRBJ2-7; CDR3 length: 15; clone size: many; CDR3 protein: CSARTPQGGSYEQYF; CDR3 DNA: TGCAGTGCTAGAACCCCACAGGGAGGGTCCTACGAGCAGTACTTC
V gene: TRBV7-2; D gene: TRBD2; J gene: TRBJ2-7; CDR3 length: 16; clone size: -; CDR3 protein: CASSPSGLAGNYEQYF; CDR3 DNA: TGTGCCAGCAGCCCGTCGGGGCTAGCGGGGAACTACGAGCAGTACTTC
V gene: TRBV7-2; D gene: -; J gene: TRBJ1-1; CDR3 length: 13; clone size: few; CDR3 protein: CASSWRREGEAFF; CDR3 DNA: TGTGCCAGCAGCTGGAGGAGGGAGGGGGAAGCTTTCTTT
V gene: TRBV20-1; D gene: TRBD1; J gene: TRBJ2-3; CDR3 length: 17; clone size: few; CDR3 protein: CSVGLGTVPKVRDTQYF; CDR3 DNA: TGCAGCGTCGGGCTAGGGACAGTCCCTAAGGTGAGGGATACGCAGTATTTT
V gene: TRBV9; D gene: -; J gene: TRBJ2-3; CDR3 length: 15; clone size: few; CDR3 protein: CASSVVTAGTDTQYF; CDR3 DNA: TGTGCCAGCAGCGTAGTGACAGCGGGCACAGATACGCAGTATTTT
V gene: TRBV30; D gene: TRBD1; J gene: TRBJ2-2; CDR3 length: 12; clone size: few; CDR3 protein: CAWGQGPGELFF; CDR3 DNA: TGTGCCTGGGGACAGGGACCCGGGGAGCTGTTTTTT
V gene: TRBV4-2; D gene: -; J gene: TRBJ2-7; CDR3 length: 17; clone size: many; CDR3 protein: CASSRTPDGIASYEQYF; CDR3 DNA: TGTGCCAGCAGCCGAACCCCTGACGGGATAGCCTCCTACGAGCAGTACTTC
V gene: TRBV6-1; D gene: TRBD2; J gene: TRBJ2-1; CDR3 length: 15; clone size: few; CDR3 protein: CASSETSGGNNEQFF; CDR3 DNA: TGTGCCAGCAGTGAGACTAGCGGGGGGAACAATGAGCAGTTCTTC
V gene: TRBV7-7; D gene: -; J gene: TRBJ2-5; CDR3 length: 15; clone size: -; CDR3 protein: CASSMASGKEETQYF; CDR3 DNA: TGTGCTAGCAGCATGGCTTCGGGCAAGGAAGAGACCCAGTACTTC
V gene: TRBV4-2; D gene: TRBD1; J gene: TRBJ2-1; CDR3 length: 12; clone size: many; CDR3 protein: CASSQMGQEQFF; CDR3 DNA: TGTGCCAGCAGCCAAATGGGACAGGAGCAGTTCTTC
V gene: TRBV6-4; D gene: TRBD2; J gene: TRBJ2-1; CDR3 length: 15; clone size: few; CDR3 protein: CASSGQGGRAEEQFF; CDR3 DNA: TGTGCCAGCAGTGGCCAGGGCGGGAGGGCCGAAGAGCAGTTCTTC
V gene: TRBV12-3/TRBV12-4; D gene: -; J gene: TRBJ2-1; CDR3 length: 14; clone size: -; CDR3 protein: CASSFFGGRNEQFF; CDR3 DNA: TGTGCCAGCAGTTTTTTCGGAGGGCGCAATGAGCAGTTCTTC
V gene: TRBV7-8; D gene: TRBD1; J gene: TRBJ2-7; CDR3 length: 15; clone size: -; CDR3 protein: CASSLLGRGQGEQYF; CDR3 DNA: TGTGCCAGCAGCTTATTAGGCAGGGGGCAGGGAGAGCAGTACTTC
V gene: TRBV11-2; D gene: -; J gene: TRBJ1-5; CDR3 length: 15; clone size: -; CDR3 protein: CASSFSGASNQPQHF; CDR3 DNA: TGTGCCAGCAGCTTTAGTGGGGCAAGCAATCAGCCCCAGCATTTT
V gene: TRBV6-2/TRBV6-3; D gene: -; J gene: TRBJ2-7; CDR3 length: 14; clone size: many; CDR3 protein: CASRDMTNSYEQYF; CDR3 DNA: TGTGCCAGCAGGGACATGACGAACTCCTACGAGCAGTACTTC